A selection of T cell receptor beta chains follows, all from one sample in a study of shared clonotypes between healthy human individuals. Libraries were prepared by immunoSEQ multiplex PCR; TCRdb keeps only in-frame clonotypes and omits some of them. The sample has around 980,000 clones, 75% to 85% seen once. Sequenced: memory CD4+ T cells from PBMCs. These receptors all come from a man between 18 and 29 years old in good health. Some clones in this sample may be carry-over from other donors' samples. CDR3s include the opening cysteine and the closing phenylalanine or tryptophan. A D gene is named only where the DNA matches it firmly. Size is stated for part of the rows, as once, few or many counts, or as a class when the clone is expanded.

j_gene | len | abundance | d_gene | v_gene | CDR3aa | CDR3nt
TRBJ1-2 | 22 | NA | NA | TRBV18 | CASSLIRKPPGPKTKPNYGYTF | TGTGCCAGCTCATTGATCCGTAAACCCCCGGGACCCAAAACCAAGCCTAACTATGGCTACACCTTC
TRBJ2-7 | 10 | NA | TRBD2 | TRBV30 | CAWGGTRTYF | TGTGCCTGGGGGGGGACTAGGACGTACTTC
TRBJ2-3 | 16 | NA | NA | TRBV27 | CASSLWQGSSTDTQYF | TGTGCCAGCAGTTTATGGCAGGGGTCAAGCACAGATACGCAGTATTTT
TRBJ1-5 | 15 | NA | NA | TRBV28 | CASSSPGGPGQPQHF | TGTGCCAGCAGTTCCCCCGGGGGCCCAGGGCAGCCCCAGCATTTT
TRBJ1-2 | 16 | NA | TRBD1 | TRBV28 | CASSPGTGGYHYGYTF | TGTGCCAGCAGTCCTGGGACAGGGGGTTATCACTATGGCTACACCTTC
TRBJ1-4 | 17 | NA | TRBD1 | TRBV7-9 | CASSLGQGAGTNEKLFF | TGTGCCAGCAGCTTAGGGCAGGGGGCTGGAACTAATGAAAAACTGTTTTTT
TRBJ1-3 | 16 | NA | TRBD1 | TRBV7-2 | CASSFSRDRVGNTIYF | TGTGCCAGCAGCTTCTCCCGGGACAGGGTTGGAAACACCATATATTTT
TRBJ2-7 | 14 | few | NA | TRBV18 | CASSLVPSSYEQYF | TGTGCCAGCTCGTTAGTTCCCAGCTCCTACGAGCAGTACTTC
TRBJ2-3 | 16 | NA | NA | TRBV7-3 | CASSPTPGAETDTQYF | TGTGCCAGCTCTCCGACTCCGGGAGCGGAGACAGATACGCAGTATTTT
TRBJ2-2 | 15 | NA | NA | TRBV27 | CASSYNRDTTGELFF | TGTGCCAGCAGTTACAACCGGGACACCACCGGGGAGCTGTTTTTT
TRBJ2-1 | 14 | few | TRBD1 | TRBV19 | CASSQTGPYNEQFF | TGTGCCAGTAGCCAGACAGGGCCCTACAATGAGCAGTTCTTC
TRBJ1-4 | 15 | NA | TRBD1 | TRBV18 | CASSPVGQGEGKLFF | TGTGCCAGCTCACCCGTTGGACAGGGCGAGGGAAAACTGTTTTTT
TRBJ2-7 | 13 | few | TRBD2 | TRBV2 | CATYLAGSYEQYF | TGTGCCACCTACTTAGCGGGATCCTACGAGCAGTACTTC
TRBJ1-5 | 14 | NA | NA | TRBV10-3 | CAISDAGNNQPQHF | TGTGCCATCAGTGATGCAGGGAACAATCAGCCCCAGCATTTT
TRBJ2-3 | 14 | NA | NA | TRBV7-2 | CASSLGVDTDTQYF | TGTGCCAGCAGCTTAGGGGTGGACACAGATACGCAGTATTTT
TRBJ2-1 | 15 | NA | NA | TRBV5-1 | CASSTQGGSYNEQFF | TGCGCCAGCAGCACACAGGGCGGGTCCTACAATGAGCAGTTCTTC
TRBJ1-4 | 14 | NA | NA | TRBV5-4 | CASSVLRDGEKLFF | TGTGCCAGCAGCGTTCTTAGGGACGGTGAAAAACTGTTTTTT
TRBJ2-3 | 14 | NA | NA | TRBV5-1 | CASSLQGNTDTQYF | TGCGCCAGCAGCCTGCAGGGAAACACAGATACGCAGTATTTT
TRBJ2-1 | 15 | many | TRBD2 | TRBV6-6 | CASSPPGLGYNEQFF | TGTGCCAGCAGTCCACCGGGACTAGGGTACAATGAGCAGTTCTTC
TRBJ1-5 | 17 | NA | TRBD1 | TRBV4-3 | CASSQVLGQGKNQPQHF | TGCGCCAGCAGCCAAGTTCTCGGACAGGGTAAAAATCAGCCCCAGCATTTT
TRBJ1-5 | 15 | NA | NA | TRBV7-8 | CASSLGVGGGQPQHF | TGTGCCAGCAGCTTAGGTGTAGGGGGAGGTCAGCCCCAGCATTTT
TRBJ1-4 | 17 | NA | TRBD1 | TRBV4-1 | CASSQVGQAATNEKLFF | TGCGCCAGCAGCCAAGTTGGACAGGCTGCAACTAATGAAAAACTGTTTTTT
TRBJ2-3 | 15 | NA | NA | TRBV10-3 | CAISEGRAPTDTQYF | TGTGCCATCAGTGAGGGGCGGGCGCCCACAGATACGCAGTATTTT
TRBJ1-2 | 17 | few | TRBD1 | TRBV18 | CASSPPRRQGTNYGYTF | TGTGCCAGCTCACCACCACGCCGACAGGGGACCAACTATGGCTACACCTTC
TRBJ1-5 | 17 | once | NA | TRBV10-3 | CAISGSGTQPLNQPQHF | TGTGCCATCAGTGGATCCGGGACACAGCCGCTCAATCAGCCCCAGCATTTT
TRBJ1-1 | 16 | NA | TRBD1 | TRBV18 | CASSQGQGDWNTEAFF | TGTGCCAGCTCGCAAGGACAGGGGGATTGGAACACTGAAGCTTTCTTT
TRBJ1-6 | 14 | NA | NA | TRBV5-1 | CASSLSGFRSPLHF | TGCGCCAGCAGCTTGTCGGGGTTCAGATCACCCCTCCACTTT
TRBJ2-3 | 19 | NA | TRBD2 | TRBV5-3 | CARSYKLAGTPPDSDTQYF | TGTGCCAGAAGTTACAAACTAGCGGGGACGCCTCCGGATTCGGATACGCAGTATTTT
TRBJ1-2 | 14 | once | TRBD1 | TRBV7-2 | CASSLVRQGHGYTF | TGTGCCAGCAGCTTAGTTAGACAGGGCCATGGCTACACCTTC
TRBJ2-7 | 12 | NA | NA | TRBV2 | CASSDIEGEQYF | TGTGCCAGCAGTGATATTGAGGGAGAGCAGTACTTC
TRBJ2-3 | 15 | NA | NA | TRBV28 | CASSPERTITDTQYF | TGTGCCAGCAGTCCGGAGAGGACGATCACAGATACGCAGTATTTT
TRBJ2-7 | 17 | few | TRBD2 | TRBV7-9 | CASSDYSGTSGSYEQYF | TGTGCCAGCAGCGATTATTCCGGGACTAGCGGGAGCTACGAGCAGTACTTC
TRBJ1-1 | 13 | NA | NA | TRBV28 | CASSEWGISEAFF | TGTGCCAGCAGTGAGTGGGGGATCTCTGAAGCTTTCTTT
TRBJ2-1 | 13 | NA | TRBD2 | TRBV5-6 | CASSLGLAGGLFF | TGTGCCAGCAGCTTGGGACTAGCGGGAGGTCTGTTCTTC
TRBJ1-2 | 13 | NA | NA | TRBV6-6 | CASSHGYGYGYTF | TGTGCCAGCAGCCATGGTTATGGCTATGGCTACACCTTC
TRBJ2-7 | 17 | many | TRBD2 | TRBV2 | CASRKGGWREGPREQYF | TGTGCCAGCAGGAAGGGGGGTTGGCGGGAGGGCCCCCGCGAGCAGTACTTC
TRBJ2-1 | 16 | NA | TRBD2 | TRBV28 | CASSSRLAGAYNEQFF | TGTGCCAGCAGTTCGCGACTAGCGGGAGCCTACAATGAGCAGTTCTTC
TRBJ2-1 | 13 | NA | NA | TRBV7-7 | CASSLEAANEQFF | TGTGCCAGCAGCTTAGAGGCCGCCAATGAGCAGTTCTTC
TRBJ2-1 | 14 | NA | NA | TRBV19 | CASSDTFSYNEQFF | TGTGCCAGTAGCGACACCTTCTCCTACAATGAGCAGTTCTTC
TRBJ2-3 | 14 | once | NA | TRBV5-1 | CASSLSSRTDTQYF | TGCGCCAGCAGTCTAAGCTCCCGTACAGATACGCAGTATTTT
TRBJ2-1 | 15 | NA | NA | TRBV2 | CASTPGRPTYNEQFF | TGTGCCAGCACCCCGGGGAGGCCAACCTACAATGAGCAGTTCTTC
TRBJ1-1 | 13 | NA | NA | TRBV7-8 | CASRDGIVGRAFF | TGTGCCAGCAGAGACGGTATCGTTGGGAGAGCTTTCTTT
TRBJ1-3 | 14 | NA | NA | TRBV6-6 | CASSELSSGNTIYF | TGTGCCAGCAGCGAGTTGAGCTCTGGAAACACCATATATTTT
TRBJ2-7 | 13 | NA | TRBD1 | TRBV6-1 | CASRGTGPYEQYF | TGTGCCAGCCGGGGGACAGGTCCCTACGAGCAGTACTTC
TRBJ1-3 | 12 | NA | NA | TRBV28 | CASSKAGNTIYF | TGTGCCAGCTCTAAGGCTGGAAACACCATATATTTT
TRBJ2-4 | 12 | NA | NA | TRBV19 | CASSHRENIQYF | TGTGCCAGTAGTCACAGGGAAAACATTCAGTACTTC
TRBJ2-1 | 15 | NA | NA | TRBV5-1 | CASSSNNGAYNEQFF | TGCGCCAGCAGCTCGAACAACGGGGCCTACAATGAGCAGTTCTTC
TRBJ2-2 | 15 | NA | TRBD2 | TRBV6-1 | CATTSGRWSTGELFF | TGTGCCACCACTAGCGGGAGGTGGAGCACCGGGGAGCTGTTTTTT
TRBJ2-4 | 13 | NA | NA | TRBV7-2 | CASSFQGNSIQYF | TGTGCCAGCAGCTTTCAGGGTAATAGCATTCAGTACTTC
TRBJ1-5 | 15 | NA | NA | TRBV28 | CASSLSSGYGQPQHF | TGTGCCAGCAGTTTAAGCTCAGGGTATGGTCAGCCCCAGCATTTT
TRBJ2-5 | 18 | NA | TRBD2 | TRBV10-3 | CAISESFSSPGLTETQYF | TGTGCCATCAGTGAGTCGTTCAGCTCACCGGGACTAACAGAGACCCAGTACTTC
TRBJ2-1 | 15 | NA | NA | TRBV5-1 | CASSLEAPGYTEQFF | TGCGCCAGCAGCTTGGAAGCGCCCGGTTATACTGAGCAGTTCTTC
TRBJ2-7 | 15 | NA | NA | TRBV4-1 | CASSSIGGAIYEQYF | TGCGCCAGCAGCTCCATAGGGGGGGCAATCTACGAGCAGTACTTC